Listed here are 13 T cell receptor beta chains from one sample, sequenced in a study of T cell responses to AZD1222 COVID-19 vaccine (dated by TCRdb to about 2021). Per the publication, the time point label means: baseline before first vaccination. The treatment or condition label, read with the paper, signifies: meningococcal conjugate vaccine given as trial control. Library construction relied on the immunoSEQ multiplex PCR assay. TCRdb carries this immuneACCESS record with in-frame sequences only. Its versions omit some clonotypes, under half of them owing to an unresolved V gene in the studies checked, with the rest unexplained. The sample table contains 120,000 to 150,000 clones; only one count was recorded for approximately 93% of them. The ten largest clonotypes hold approximately 0.9% of the sample. The sequencing here drew on peripheral blood, taken on day 0 of MenACWY control vaccination. The source of these receptors is an adult in good health.

V gene TRBV19 combines with J gene TRBJ1-1; 8 positions match TRBD1. The CDR3 is made up of 13 amino acids. V was clipped by 4 bases and J by 4 bases; unmatched bases: 2. Germline V gives CDR1 LNHDA, CDR2 SQIVND (reference sequence). In nucleotides, the CDR3 is TGTGCCAGTAGTACTACAGGGGGCACTGAAGCTTTCTTT. It translates to CASSTTGGTEAFF.

This sequence joins TRBV19 and TRBJ1-1, with 7 positions matching TRBD1. CDR3 size: 14 residues. The germline V gene encodes CDR1 LNHDA and CDR2 SQIVND (reference sequence). V shed 4 bases and J 6 bases; nucleotides not matched to a gene: 8. CDR3 protein: CASSTHRGSAEAFF. The CDR3 DNA sequence: TGTGCCAGTAGTACACACAGGGGATCCGCTGAAGCTTTCTTT.

The J gene is TRBJ1-2, the V gene TRBV18; 9 bases map to TRBD1. The CDR3 has 14 amino acids. V lost 3 bases and J lost 4; bases outside the gene matches: 3. Germline assignment: CDR1 KGHSH and CDR2 LQKENI. CDR3 region: CASSPKTGGYGYTF. In nucleotides, the CDR3 is TGTGCCAGCTCACCTAAGACAGGGGGCTATGGCTACACCTTC.

V usage is TRBV6-1 and J usage is TRBJ1-1, with TRBD1 as a possible D gene (6 bases). The CDR3 consists of 15 residues. In germline, CDR1 is MNHNS, CDR2 SASEGT. Trimming cost V 2 bases and J 1 base, with 11 bases left between them. CDR3 in amino acids: CASSEQGRGNTEAFF. DNA for the CDR3: TGTGCCAGCAGTGAACAGGGGAGGGGGAACACTGAAGCTTTCTTT.

V usage is TRBV5-6 and J usage is TRBJ2-5, with a possible D match to TRBD1 (5 bases). Germline-derived CDR1 and CDR2 are SGHDT and YYEEEE. The CDR3 spans 15 residues. Trimming left V 0 bases short and J 7 bases short, with 16 bases between. The CDR3 DNA sequence: TGTGCCAGCAGCTTGGCCCTCGGGCAGGGTGGGACCCAGTACTTC. Residues: CASSLALGQGGTQYF. Drawing the rest from reference TRBV5-6 and TRBJ2-5, the complete variable domain is DAGVTQSPTHLIKTRGQQVTLRCSPKSGHDTVSWYQQALGQGPQFIFQYYEEEERQRGNFPDRFSGHQFPNYSSELNVNALLLGDSALYLCASSLALGQGGTQYFGPGTRLLVL.

The chain uses TRBV12-3 or TRBV12-4 and TRBJ1-6, with D maybe TRBD1 (5 bases). V shed 5 bases and J shed 7 bases, with 9 bases lying between them. The CDR3 spans 13 residues. The CDR3 here is CASSGDGNSPLHF. CDR3 DNA sequence: TGTGCCAGCAGTGGGGACGGAAATTCACCCCTCCACTTT.

The gene calls are TRBV29-1 and TRBJ1-1; no firm D call. With 5 bases removed from V and 6 bases from J, the gap between germline ends came to 10 bases. CDR1 and CDR2 (germline): SQVTM, ANQGSEA. The CDR3 runs 11 residues. CDR3 coding DNA: TGCAGCGTTTGGCGTCCGGCTGAAGCTTTCTTT. It codes for CSVWRPAEAFF.

V usage is TRBV28 and J usage is TRBJ2-7; no firm D call. With 4 bases removed from V and 5 bases from J, the gap between germline ends came to 12 bases. This CDR3 is built from 13 residues. The germline V gene has CDR1 MDHEN and CDR2 SYDVKM. CDR3 DNA: TGTGCCAGCAGTTCTGCACTAACCCACGAGCAGTACTTC. Translation: CASSSALTHEQYF. The full variable domain, its missing parts supplied by reference TRBV28 and TRBJ2-7, is DVKVTQSSRYLVKRTGEKVFLECVQDMDHENMFWYRQDPGLGLRLIYFSYDVKMKEKGDIPEGYSVSREKKERFSLILESASTNQTSMYLCASSSALTHEQYFGPGTRLTVT.

This clone was detected once. This sequence joins TRBV4-2 and TRBJ2-1, with 8 bases lining up with TRBD2. Germline assignment: CDR1 LGHNA and CDR2 YNFKEQ. J lost 9 bases, V lost 0 bases, and 19 bases had no gene match. The CDR3 length is 19 residues. The CDR3 bases are TGTGCCAGCAGCCAAGAGATCCAGCCGCGAGCGGGGGCCCGGGGTGAGCAGTTCTTC. Amino acid sequence: CASSQEIQPRAGARGEQFF.

The CDR3 spells CASSWDTTDTQYF. The CDR3 nucleotides are TGTGCCAGCAGTTGGGACACCACAGATACGCAGTATTTT. The rearrangement uses TRBV6-5 and TRBJ2-3, with D tentatively TRBD1 (6 bases). The CDR3 is 13 amino acids. Trimming left V 4 bases short and J 2 bases short, with 7 bases between. Per the germline V gene, CDR1 is MNHEY and CDR2 is SVGAGI.

The chain joins TRBV6-2 or TRBV6-3 to TRBJ1-2; 8 bases fit TRBD1. This CDR3 region has 16 residues. CDR1 MNHEY and CDR2 SVGEGT come from the germline V gene. The ends lost 5 bases at V and 8 bases at J; junction bases unmatched: 16. This CDR3 reads CASSPSRPQGALGYTF. The CDR3 DNA reads TGTGCCAGCAGTCCGTCGCGCCCGCAGGGGGCACTGGGCTACACCTTC.

CDR3 coding DNA: TGTGCCAGCAGCTTGGTGCGGGGCCAAGAGACCCAGTACTTC. Translating it yields CASSLVRGQETQYF. This sequence joins TRBV5-4 and TRBJ2-5, with TRBD2 as a possible D gene (6 bases). In germline, CDR1 is SGHNT, CDR2 YYREEE (reference sequence). The CDR3 contains 14 residues. V was pared by 0 bases and J by 1 base, with 7 bases between. Complete variable domain (other parts from reference TRBV5-4 and TRBJ2-5): ETGVTQSPTHLIKTRGQQVTLRCSSQSGHNTVSWYQQALGQGPQFIFQYYREEENGRGNFPPRFSGLQFPNYSSELNVNALELDDSALYLCASSLVRGQETQYFGPGTRLLVL.

The rearrangement uses TRBV5-6 and TRBJ2-3; D remains unclear. The ends were cut back, 1 base at V and 0 bases at J, with 12 bases in the middle. The CDR3 loop spans 16 amino acids. Germline V gene sequence: CDR1 SGHDT, CDR2 YYEEEE. The CDR3 nucleotides read TGTGCCAGCAGCTTGAGGTCGGCGTATAGCACAGATACGCAGTATTTT. It is translated as CASSLRSAYSTDTQYF.